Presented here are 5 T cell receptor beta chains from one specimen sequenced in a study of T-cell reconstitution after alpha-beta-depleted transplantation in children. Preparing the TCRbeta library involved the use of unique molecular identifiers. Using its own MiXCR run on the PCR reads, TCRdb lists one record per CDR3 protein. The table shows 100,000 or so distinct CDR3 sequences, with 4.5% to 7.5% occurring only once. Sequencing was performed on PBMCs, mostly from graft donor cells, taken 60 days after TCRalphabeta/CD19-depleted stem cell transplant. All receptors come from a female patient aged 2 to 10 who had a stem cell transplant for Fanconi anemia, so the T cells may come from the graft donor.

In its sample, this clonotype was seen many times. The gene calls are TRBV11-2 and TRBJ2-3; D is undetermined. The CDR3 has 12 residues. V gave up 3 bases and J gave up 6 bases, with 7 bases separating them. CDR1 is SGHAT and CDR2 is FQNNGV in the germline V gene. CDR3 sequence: CASSFMGDTQYF. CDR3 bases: TGTGCCAGCAGCTTCATGGGGGATACGCAGTATTTT. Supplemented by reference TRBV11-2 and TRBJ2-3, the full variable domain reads EAGVAQSPRYKIIEKRQSVAFWCNPISGHATLYWYQQILGQGPKLLIQFQNNGVVDDSQLPKDRFSAERLKGVDSTLKIQPAKLEDSAVYLCASSFMGDTQYFGPGTRLTVL.

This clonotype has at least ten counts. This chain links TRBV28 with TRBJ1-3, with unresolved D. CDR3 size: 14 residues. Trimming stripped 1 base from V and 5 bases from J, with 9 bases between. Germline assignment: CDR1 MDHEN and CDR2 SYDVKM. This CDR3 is CASSLSRLRNTIYF. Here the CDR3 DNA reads TGTGCCAGCAGTTTATCCAGGCTGCGAAACACCATATATTTT. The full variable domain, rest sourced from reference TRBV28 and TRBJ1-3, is DVKVTQSSRYLVKRTGEKVFLECVQDMDHENMFWYRQDPGLGLRLIYFSYDVKMKEKGDIPEGYSVSREKKERFSLILESASTNQTSMYLCASSLSRLRNTIYFGEGSWLTVV.

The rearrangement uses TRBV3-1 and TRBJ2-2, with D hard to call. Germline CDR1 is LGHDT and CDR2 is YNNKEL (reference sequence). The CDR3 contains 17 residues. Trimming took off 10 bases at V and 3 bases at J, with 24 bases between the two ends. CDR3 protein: CATCQARYGMDTGELFF. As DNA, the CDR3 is TGTGCCACCTGCCAAGCGAGGTACGGAATGGACACCGGGGAGCTGTTTTTT.

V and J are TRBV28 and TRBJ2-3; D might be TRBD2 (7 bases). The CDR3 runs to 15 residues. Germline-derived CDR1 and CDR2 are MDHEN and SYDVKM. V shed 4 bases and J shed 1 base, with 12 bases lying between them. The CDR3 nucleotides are TGTGCCAGCAGTTCGCGGGGGCCCCGCACAGATACGCAGTATTTT. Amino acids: CASSSRGPRTDTQYF.

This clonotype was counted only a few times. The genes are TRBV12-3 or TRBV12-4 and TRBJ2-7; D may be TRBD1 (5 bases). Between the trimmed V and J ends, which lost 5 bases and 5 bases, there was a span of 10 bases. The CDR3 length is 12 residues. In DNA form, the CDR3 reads TGTGCCAGCAGTCGCGTGGGGCACGAGCAGTACTTC. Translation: CASSRVGHEQYF.